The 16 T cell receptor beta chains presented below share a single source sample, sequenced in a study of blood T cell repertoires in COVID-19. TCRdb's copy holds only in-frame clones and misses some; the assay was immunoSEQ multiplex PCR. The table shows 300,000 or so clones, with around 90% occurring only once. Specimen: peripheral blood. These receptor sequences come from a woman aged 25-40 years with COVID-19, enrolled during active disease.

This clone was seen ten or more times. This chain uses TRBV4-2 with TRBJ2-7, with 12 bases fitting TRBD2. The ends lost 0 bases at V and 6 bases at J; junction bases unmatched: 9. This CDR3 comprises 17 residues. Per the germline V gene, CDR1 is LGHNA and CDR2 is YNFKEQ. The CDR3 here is CASSQDWLAGGNSEQYF. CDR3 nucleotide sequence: TGTGCCAGCAGCCAAGATTGGCTAGCGGGAGGGAACTCCGAGCAGTACTTC.

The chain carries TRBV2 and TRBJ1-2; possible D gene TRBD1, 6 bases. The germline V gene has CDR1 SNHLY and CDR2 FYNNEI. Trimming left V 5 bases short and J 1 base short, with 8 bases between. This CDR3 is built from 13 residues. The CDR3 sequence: CASSTDSNYGYTF. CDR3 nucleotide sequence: TGTGCCAGCAGTACGGACAGTAACTATGGCTACACCTTC.

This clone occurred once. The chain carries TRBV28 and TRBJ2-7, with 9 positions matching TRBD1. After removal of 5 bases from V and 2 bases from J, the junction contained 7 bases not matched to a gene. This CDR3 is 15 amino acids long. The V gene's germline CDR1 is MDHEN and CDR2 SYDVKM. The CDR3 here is CASSPRTGATYEQYF. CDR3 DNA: TGTGCCAGCAGTCCGCGGACAGGGGCTACCTACGAGCAGTACTTC. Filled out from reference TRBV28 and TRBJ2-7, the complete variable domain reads DVKVTQSSRYLVKRTGEKVFLECVQDMDHENMFWYRQDPGLGLRLIYFSYDVKMKEKGDIPEGYSVSREKKERFSLILESASTNQTSMYLCASSPRTGATYEQYFGPGTRLTVT.

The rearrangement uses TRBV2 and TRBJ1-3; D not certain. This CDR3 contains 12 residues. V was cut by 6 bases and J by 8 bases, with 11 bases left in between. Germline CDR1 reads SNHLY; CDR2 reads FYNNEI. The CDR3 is CASRVSSDTIYF. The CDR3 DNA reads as TGTGCCAGCAGGGTGTCGTCGGACACCATATATTTT.

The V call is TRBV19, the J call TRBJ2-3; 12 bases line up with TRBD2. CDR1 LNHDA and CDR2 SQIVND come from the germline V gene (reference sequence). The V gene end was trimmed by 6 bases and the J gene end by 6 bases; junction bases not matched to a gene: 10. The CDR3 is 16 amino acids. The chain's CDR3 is CASRVVTSGSGDTQYF. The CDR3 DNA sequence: TGTGCCAGTAGGGTCGTGACTAGCGGGAGTGGCGATACGCAGTATTTT. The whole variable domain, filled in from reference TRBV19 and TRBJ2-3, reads DGGITQSPKYLFRKEGQNVTLSCEQNLNHDAMYWYRQDPGQGLRLIYYSQIVNDFQKGDIAEGYSVSREKKESFPLTVTSAQKNPTAFYLCASRVVTSGSGDTQYFGPGTRLTVL.

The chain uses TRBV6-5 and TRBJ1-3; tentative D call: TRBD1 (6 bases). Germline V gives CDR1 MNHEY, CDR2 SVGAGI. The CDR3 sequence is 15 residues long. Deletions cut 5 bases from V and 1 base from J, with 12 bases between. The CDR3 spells CASSPSTGSGNTIYF. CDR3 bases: TGTGCCAGCAGTCCTTCTACAGGGTCTGGAAACACCATATATTTT.

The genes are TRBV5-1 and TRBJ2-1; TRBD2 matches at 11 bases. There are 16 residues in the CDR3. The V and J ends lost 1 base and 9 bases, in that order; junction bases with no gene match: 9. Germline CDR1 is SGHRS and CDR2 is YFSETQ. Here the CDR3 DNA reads TGCGCCAGCAGCTTGCCGATTGGTAGCGGGAGGGGTGAGCAGTTCTTC. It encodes CASSLPIGSGRGEQFF.

This CDR3 is CAWSVLWALNEKLFF. The CDR3 DNA follows: TGTGCCTGGAGTGTACTGTGGGCCTTAAATGAAAAACTGTTTTTT. This chain connects TRBV30 to TRBJ1-4; D gene unclear. The CDR3 sequence is 15 residues long. Trimming left V 0 bases short and J 5 bases short, with 13 bases between. Germline V gives CDR1 GTSNPN, CDR2 SVGIG (reference sequence).

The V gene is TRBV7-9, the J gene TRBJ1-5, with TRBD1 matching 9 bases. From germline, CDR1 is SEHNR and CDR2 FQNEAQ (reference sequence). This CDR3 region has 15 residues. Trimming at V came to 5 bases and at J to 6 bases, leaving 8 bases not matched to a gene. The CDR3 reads CASSPGTGFGQPQHF. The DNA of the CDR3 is TGTGCCAGCAGCCCTGGGACAGGGTTCGGTCAGCCCCAGCATTTT. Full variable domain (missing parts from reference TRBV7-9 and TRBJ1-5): DTGVSQNPRHKITKRGQNVTFRCDPISEHNRLYWYRQTLGQGPEFLTYFQNEAQLEKSRLLSDRFSAERPKGSFSTLEIQRTEQGDSAMYLCASSPGTGFGQPQHFGDGTRLSIL.

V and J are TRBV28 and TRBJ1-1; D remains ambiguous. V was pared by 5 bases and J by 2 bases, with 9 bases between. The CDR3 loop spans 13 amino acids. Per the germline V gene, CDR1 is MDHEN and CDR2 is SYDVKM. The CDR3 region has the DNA TGTGCCAGCAGTAAGATGGCCAACACTGAAGCTTTCTTT. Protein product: CASSKMANTEAFF.

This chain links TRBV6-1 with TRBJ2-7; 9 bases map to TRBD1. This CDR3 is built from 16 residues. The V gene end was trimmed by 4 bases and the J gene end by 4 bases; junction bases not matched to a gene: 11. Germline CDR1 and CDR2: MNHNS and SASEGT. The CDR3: CASSVPPGQGNYEQYF. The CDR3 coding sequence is TGTGCCAGCAGTGTACCACCGGGACAGGGAAATTACGAGCAGTACTTC.

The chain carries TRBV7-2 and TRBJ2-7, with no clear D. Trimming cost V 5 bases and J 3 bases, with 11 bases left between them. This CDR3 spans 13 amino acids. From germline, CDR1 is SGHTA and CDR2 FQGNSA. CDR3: CASSPRSLYEQYF. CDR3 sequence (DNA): TGTGCCAGCAGCCCCCGGAGCCTCTACGAGCAGTACTTC.

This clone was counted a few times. The CDR3 region has the DNA TGCGCCAGCAGCTTGAACCGACAGAATTCACCCCTCCACTTT. Encoded protein: CASSLNRQNSPLHF. The chain couples TRBV5-1 to TRBJ1-6; perhaps TRBD1 as D (5 bases). Trimming removed 1 base from V and 7 bases from J, with 9 bases in between. This CDR3 comprises 14 residues. Per the germline V gene, CDR1 is SGHRS and CDR2 is YFSETQ.

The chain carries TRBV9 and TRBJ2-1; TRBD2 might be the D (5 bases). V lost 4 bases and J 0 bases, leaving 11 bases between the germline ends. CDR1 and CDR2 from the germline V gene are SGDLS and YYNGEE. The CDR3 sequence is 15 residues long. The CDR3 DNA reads TGTGCCAGCAGCTCTCGGGGATTCTCCTACAATGAGCAGTTCTTC. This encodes CASSSRGFSYNEQFF.

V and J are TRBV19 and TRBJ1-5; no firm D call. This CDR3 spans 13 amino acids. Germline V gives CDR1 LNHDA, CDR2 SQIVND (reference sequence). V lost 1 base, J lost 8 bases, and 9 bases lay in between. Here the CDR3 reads CASSIAGYEPQHF. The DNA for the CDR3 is TGTGCCAGTAGTATAGCAGGCTATGAGCCCCAGCATTTT. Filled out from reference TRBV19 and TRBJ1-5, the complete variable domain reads DGGITQSPKYLFRKEGQNVTLSCEQNLNHDAMYWYRQDPGQGLRLIYYSQIVNDFQKGDIAEGYSVSREKKESFPLTVTSAQKNPTAFYLCASSIAGYEPQHFGDGTRLSIL.

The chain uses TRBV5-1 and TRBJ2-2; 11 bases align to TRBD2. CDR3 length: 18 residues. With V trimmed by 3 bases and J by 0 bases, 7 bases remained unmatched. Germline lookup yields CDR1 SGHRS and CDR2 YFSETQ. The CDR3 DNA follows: TGCGCCAGCAGCTACTTAGCGGGAGGGAAATCGAACACCGGGGAGCTGTTTTTT. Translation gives CASSYLAGGKSNTGELFF.